The clone carrying this T cell receptor beta chain has at least ten counts. The antigen is undetermined. This specimen comes from a study of T cells in Graves' hyperthyroidism and ophthalmopathy. Between the trimmed V and J ends, which lost 3 bases and 5 bases, there was a span of 8 bases. Germline V lookup: CDR1 MDHEN, CDR2 SYDVKM. This CDR3 spans 12 amino acids. Study results and caveats: In blood, most of the thyroid clonotypes expanded above 0.001 were also present.

Using RNA transcripts as the source, TCR beta CDR3 regions were amplified. First-round RT-PCR of the TCR CDR3 relied on the HTBI primer set. TCRdb re-called the multiplex PCR reads with MiXCR, one entry per CDR3 protein. The sample includes about 610,000 distinct CDR3 sequences, approximately 15% of them seen just once. The source material was blood. The V gene is TRBV28, the J gene TRBJ2-7, with D perhaps TRBD2 (5 bases). The clonotype originates from a woman in her 40s with Graves' ophthalmopathy. CDR3 nucleotide sequence: TGTGCCAGCAGTTTTGTCGGGAACGAGCAGTACTTC. Amino acid sequence: CASSFVGNEQYF.